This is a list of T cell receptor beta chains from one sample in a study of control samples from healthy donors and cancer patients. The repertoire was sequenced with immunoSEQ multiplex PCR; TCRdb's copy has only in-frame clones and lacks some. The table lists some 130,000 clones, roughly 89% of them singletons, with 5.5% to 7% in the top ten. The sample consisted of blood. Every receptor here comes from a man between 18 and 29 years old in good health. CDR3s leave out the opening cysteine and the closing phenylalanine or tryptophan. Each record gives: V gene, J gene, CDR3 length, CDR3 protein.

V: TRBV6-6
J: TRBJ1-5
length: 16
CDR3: ASSPPGTTGTFNQPQH

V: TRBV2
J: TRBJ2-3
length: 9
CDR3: ASSGGDTQY

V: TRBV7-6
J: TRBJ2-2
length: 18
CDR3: ASSRDSAGGFFGGTGELF

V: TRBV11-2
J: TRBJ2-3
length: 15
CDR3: ASSLDRRLARSDTQY

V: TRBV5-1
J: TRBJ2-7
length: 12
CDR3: ASSLTGSPYEQY

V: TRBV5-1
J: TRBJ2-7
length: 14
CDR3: ASSDQTATFSYEQY

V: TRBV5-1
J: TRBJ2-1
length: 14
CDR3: ASSSALGSSYNEQF

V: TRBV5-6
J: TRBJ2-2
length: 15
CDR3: ASSTGLENPNTGELF

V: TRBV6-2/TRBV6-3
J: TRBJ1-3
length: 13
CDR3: ASSRGGSSGNTIY

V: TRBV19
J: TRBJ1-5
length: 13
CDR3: ASERTGVSNQPQH

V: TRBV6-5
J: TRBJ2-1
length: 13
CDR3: ASSPFGLVVDEQF

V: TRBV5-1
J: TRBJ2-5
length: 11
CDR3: ASSFSGEETQY

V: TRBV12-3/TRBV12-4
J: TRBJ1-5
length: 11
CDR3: ASSLIEGQPQH

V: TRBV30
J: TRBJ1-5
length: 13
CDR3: AWSVPRGLNQPQH